The TCR beta chain described here comes from a study of blood T cell repertoires in COVID-19. Participants had their cohort set by participant-reported clinical history. Libraries were prepared by immunoSEQ multiplex PCR; TCRdb keeps only in-frame clonotypes and omits some of them. The top ten hold approximately 1.8% of the sample, which has some 500,000 clones, approximately 88% seen once. J gave up 0 bases and V 5 bases, and 13 bases lay outside the gene matches. The germline V gene has CDR1 MNHNY and CDR2 SVGAGI (reference sequence). The CDR3 extends over 17 amino acids. The gene calls are TRBV6-6 and TRBJ2-7; TRBD1 matches 7 bases. The clonotype was recovered from a woman aged 40 to 50 who had recovered from COVID-19. The sequencing input was PBMCs or T cells enriched from blood (not recorded which). The CDR3 reads CASSRRPGQLNSYEQYF. DNA for the CDR3: TGTGCCAGCAGTCGCCGACCGGGACAGCTAAACTCCTACGAGCAGTACTTC.